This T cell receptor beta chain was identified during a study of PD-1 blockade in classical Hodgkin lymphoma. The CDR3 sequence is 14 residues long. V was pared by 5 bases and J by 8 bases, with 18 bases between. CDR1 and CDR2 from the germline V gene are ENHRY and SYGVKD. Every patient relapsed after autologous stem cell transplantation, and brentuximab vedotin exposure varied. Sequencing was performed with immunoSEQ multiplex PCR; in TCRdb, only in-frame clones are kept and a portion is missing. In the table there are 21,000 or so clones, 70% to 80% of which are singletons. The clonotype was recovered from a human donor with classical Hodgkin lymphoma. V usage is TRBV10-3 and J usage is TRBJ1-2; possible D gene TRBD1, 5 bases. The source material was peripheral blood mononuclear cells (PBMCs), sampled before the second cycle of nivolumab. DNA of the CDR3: TGTGCCATCAGTAAACAGGTTGACCTGGGCGGCTACACCTTC. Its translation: CAISKQVDLGGYTF.